This T cell receptor beta chain is drawn from a study of radiotherapy plus CTLA-4 blockade in lung cancer. Study overall: Among all patients, 15% to 20% showed objective responses, while 30% to 35% had disease control. The study, taken as a whole, reports: Early clone dynamics of blood T cells, plus interferon-beta, reportedly predicted response best.

About this clone: Its antigen is not known.

V dropped 6 bases and J dropped 12 bases, with 18 bases sitting between them. CDR1 is MNHNY and CDR2 is SVGAGI in the germline V gene (reference sequence). The CDR3 spans 12 residues. Alongside CTLA-4 blockade with ipilimumab, patients with chemo-refractory metastatic non-small-cell lung cancer received focal radiation. TCRdb's copy holds only in-frame clones and misses some; the assay was immunoSEQ multiplex PCR. The data show about 73,000 clones, around 87% seen once. The chain joins TRBV6-6 to TRBJ2-7, with TRBD1 as a possible D gene (6 bases). The source material was peripheral blood, sampled from a patient treated with radiotherapy plus ipilimumab. This clonotype was obtained from a human donor with non-small cell lung cancer that progressed on radiotherapy plus ipilimumab. The CDR3 spells CASSSNTGTMYF. As DNA, the CDR3 is TGTGCCAGCAGCTCAAATACCGGGACAATGTACTTC.